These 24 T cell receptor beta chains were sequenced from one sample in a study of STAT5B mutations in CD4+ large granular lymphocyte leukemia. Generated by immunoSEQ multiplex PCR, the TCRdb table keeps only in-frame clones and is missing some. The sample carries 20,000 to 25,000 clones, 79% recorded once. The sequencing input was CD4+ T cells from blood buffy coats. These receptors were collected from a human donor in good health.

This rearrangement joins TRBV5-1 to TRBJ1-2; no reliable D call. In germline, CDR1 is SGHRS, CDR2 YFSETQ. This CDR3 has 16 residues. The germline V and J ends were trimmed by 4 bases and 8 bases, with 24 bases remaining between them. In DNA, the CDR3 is TGCGCCAGCAGCCCCCGACTGAACAGCTATGATTGGGGCTACACCTTC. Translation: CASSPRLNSYDWGYTF.

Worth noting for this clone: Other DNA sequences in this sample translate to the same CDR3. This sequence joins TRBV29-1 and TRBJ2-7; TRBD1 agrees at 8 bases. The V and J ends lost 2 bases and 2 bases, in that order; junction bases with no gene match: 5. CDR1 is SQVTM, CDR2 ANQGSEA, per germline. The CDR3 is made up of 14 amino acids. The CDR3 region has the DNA TGCAGCGTTGAACCAACAGGGGGGACCTACGAGCAGTACTTC. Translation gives CSVEPTGGTYEQYF.

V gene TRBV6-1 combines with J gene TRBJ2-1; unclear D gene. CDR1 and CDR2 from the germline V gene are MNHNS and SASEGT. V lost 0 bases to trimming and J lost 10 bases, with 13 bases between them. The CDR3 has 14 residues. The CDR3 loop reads CASSEALQVVEQFF. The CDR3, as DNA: TGTGCCAGCAGTGAAGCGCTTCAAGTCGTCGAGCAGTTCTTC.

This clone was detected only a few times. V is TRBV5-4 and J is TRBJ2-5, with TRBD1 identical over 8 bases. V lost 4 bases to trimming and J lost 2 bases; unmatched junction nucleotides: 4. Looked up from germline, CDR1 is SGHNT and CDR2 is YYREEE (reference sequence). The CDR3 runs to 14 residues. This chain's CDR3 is CASSPGTGQETQYF. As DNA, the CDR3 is TGTGCCAGCAGCCCCGGGACAGGTCAAGAGACCCAGTACTTC.

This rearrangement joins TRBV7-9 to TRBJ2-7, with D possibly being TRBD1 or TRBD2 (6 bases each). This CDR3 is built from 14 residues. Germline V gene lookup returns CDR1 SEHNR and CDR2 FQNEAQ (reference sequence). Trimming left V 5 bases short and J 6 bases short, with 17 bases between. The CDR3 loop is CASSTGGGSGEQYF. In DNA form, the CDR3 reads TGTGCCAGCAGCACCGGAGGGGGAAGTGGCGAGCAGTACTTC.

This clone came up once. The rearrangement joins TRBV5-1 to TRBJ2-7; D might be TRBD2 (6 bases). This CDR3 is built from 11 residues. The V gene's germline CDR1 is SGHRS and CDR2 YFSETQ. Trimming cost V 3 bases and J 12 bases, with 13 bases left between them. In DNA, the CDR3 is TGCGCCAGCAGCTCGACGGGGGATCTGTACTTC. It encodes CASSSTGDLYF.

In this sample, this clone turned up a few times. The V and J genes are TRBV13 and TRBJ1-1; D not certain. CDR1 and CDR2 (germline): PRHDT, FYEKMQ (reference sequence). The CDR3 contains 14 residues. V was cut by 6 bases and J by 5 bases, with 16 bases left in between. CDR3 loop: CASSSRGGMTEAFF. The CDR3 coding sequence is TGTGCCAGCAGTTCCCGTGGAGGGATGACTGAAGCTTTCTTT.

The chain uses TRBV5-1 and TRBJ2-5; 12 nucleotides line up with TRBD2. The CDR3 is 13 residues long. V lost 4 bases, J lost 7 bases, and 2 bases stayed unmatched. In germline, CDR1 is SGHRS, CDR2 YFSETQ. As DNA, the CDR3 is TGCGCCAGCAGCCCGGGACTAGCGGGGACCCAGTACTTC. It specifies CASSPGLAGTQYF.

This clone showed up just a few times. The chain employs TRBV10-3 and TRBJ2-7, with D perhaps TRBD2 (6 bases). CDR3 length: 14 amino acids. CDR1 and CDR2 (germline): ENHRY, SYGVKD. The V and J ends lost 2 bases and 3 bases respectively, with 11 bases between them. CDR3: CAISEGGSFYEQYF. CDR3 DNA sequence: TGTGCCATCAGTGAGGGGGGGAGCTTCTACGAGCAGTACTTC.

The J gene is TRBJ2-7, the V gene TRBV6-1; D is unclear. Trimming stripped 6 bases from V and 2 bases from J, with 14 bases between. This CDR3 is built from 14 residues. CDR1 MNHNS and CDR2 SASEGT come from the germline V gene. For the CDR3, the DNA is TGTGCCAGCAGGACCGGGTCTTCTCCCTACGAGCAGTACTTC. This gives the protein CASRTGSSPYEQYF.

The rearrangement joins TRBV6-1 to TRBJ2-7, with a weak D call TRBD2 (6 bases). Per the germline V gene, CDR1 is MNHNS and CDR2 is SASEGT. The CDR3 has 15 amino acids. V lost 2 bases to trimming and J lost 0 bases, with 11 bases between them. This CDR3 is CASSEKGGTSYEQYF. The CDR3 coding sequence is TGTGCCAGCAGTGAAAAAGGCGGGACCTCCTACGAGCAGTACTTC.

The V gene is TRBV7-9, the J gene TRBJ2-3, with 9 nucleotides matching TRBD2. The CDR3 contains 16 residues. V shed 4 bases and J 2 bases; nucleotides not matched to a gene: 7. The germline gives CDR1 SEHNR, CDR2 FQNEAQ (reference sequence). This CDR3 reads CASSSLRTSDTDTQYF. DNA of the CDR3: TGTGCCAGCAGCTCCCTCCGGACTAGCGACACAGATACGCAGTATTTT.

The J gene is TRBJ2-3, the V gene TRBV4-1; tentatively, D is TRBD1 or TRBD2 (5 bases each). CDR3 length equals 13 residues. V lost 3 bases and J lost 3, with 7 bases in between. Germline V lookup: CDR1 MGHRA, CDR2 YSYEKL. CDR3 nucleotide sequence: TGCGCCAGCAGCCAGGGGGAAACAGATACGCAGTATTTT. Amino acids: CASSQGETDTQYF.

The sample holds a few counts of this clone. CDR3 sequence reads: CASSFEGATRQYF. The CDR3, as DNA: TGTGCCAGCAGCTTCGAGGGGGCTACGAGGCAGTACTTC. This chain joins TRBV7-9 and TRBJ2-7; 7 bases map to TRBD1. Germline CDR1 reads SEHNR; CDR2 reads FQNEAQ (reference sequence). After removal of 3 bases from V and 9 bases from J, the junction contained 8 bases not matched to a gene. The CDR3 covers 13 residues.

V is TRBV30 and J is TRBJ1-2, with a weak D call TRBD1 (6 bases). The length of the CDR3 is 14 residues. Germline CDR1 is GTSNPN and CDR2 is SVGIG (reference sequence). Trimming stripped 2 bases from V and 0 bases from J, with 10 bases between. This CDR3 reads CAWSFDRPNYGYTF. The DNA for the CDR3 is TGTGCCTGGAGTTTCGACAGGCCTAACTATGGCTACACCTTC. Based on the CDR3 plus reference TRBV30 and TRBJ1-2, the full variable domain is SQTIHQWPATLVQPVGSPLSLECTVEGTSNPNLYWYRQAAGRGLQLLFYSVGIGQISSEVPQNLSASRPQDRQFILSSKKLLLSDSGFYLCAWSFDRPNYGYTFGSGTRLTVV.

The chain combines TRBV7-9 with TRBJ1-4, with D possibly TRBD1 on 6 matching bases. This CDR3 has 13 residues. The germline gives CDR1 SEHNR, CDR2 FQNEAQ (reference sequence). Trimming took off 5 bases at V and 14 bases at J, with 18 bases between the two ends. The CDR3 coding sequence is TGTGCCAGCAGCCAAGGGGGGGGGTCCACTCTGTTTTTT. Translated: CASSQGGGSTLFF.

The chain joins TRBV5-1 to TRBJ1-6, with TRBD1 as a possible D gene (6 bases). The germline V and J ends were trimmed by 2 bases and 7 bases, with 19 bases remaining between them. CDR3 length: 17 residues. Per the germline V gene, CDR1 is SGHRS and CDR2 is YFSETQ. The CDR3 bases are TGCGCCAGCAGCTTACCCCAGGATGGGGGCGGGAATTCACCCCTCCACTTT. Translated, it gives CASSLPQDGGGNSPLHF.

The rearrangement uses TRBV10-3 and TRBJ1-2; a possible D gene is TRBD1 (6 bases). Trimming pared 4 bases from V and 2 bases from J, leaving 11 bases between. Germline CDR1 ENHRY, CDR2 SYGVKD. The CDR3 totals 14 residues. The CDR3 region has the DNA TGTGCCATCAGTGTCACAGGGCCCAACTATGGCTACACCTTC. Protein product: CAISVTGPNYGYTF.

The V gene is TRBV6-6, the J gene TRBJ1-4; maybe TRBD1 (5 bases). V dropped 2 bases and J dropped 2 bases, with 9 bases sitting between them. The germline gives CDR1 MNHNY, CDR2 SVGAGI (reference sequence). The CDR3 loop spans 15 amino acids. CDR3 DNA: TGTGCCAGCAGTTACGGGGGTTTTACTAATGAAAAACTGTTTTTT. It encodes CASSYGGFTNEKLFF.

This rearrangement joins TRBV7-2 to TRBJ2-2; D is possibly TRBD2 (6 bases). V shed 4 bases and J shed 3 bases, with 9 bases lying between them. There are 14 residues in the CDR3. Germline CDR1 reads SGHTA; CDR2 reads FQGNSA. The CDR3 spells CASSYSSDTGELFF. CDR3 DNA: TGTGCCAGCAGCTATTCTAGCGACACCGGGGAGCTGTTTTTT.

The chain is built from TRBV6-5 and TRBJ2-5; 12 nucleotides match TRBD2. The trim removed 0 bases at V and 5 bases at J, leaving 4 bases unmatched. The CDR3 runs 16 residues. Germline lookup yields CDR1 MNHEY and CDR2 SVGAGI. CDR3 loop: CASSYSTSGRVETQYF. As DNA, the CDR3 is TGTGCCAGCAGTTACTCGACTAGCGGGAGAGTTGAGACCCAGTACTTC.

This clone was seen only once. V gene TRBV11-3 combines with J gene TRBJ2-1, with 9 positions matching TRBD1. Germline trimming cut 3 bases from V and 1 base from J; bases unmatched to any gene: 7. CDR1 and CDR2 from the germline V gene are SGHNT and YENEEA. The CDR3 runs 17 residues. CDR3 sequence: CASSLRPGQGSYNEQFF. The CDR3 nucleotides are TGTGCCAGCAGCTTGAGGCCGGGACAGGGTTCCTACAATGAGCAGTTCTTC.

CDR3 loop: CASSPLAGGLQETQYF. CDR3 DNA: TGTGCCAGCAGTCCGCTAGCGGGAGGGCTTCAAGAGACCCAGTACTTC. The chain has TRBV2 and TRBJ2-5; 12 positions agree with TRBD2. The CDR3 has 16 residues. The V gene's germline CDR1 is SNHLY and CDR2 FYNNEI. V gave up 5 bases and J gave up 2 bases; unmatched junction bases: 6. The whole variable domain, filled in from reference TRBV2 and TRBJ2-5, reads EPEVTQTPSHQVTQMGQEVILRCVPISNHLYFYWYRQILGQKVEFLVSFYNNEISEKSEIFDDQFSVERPDGSNFTLKIRSTKLEDSAMYFCASSPLAGGLQETQYFGPGTRLLVL.

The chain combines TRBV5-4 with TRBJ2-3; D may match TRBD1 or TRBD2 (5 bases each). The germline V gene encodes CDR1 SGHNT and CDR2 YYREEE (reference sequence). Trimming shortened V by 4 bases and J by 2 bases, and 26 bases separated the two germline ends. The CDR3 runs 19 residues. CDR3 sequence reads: CASSPVVGTALGFTDTQYF. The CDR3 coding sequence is TGTGCCAGCAGCCCCGTGGTCGGGACCGCCCTAGGGTTCACAGATACGCAGTATTTT.